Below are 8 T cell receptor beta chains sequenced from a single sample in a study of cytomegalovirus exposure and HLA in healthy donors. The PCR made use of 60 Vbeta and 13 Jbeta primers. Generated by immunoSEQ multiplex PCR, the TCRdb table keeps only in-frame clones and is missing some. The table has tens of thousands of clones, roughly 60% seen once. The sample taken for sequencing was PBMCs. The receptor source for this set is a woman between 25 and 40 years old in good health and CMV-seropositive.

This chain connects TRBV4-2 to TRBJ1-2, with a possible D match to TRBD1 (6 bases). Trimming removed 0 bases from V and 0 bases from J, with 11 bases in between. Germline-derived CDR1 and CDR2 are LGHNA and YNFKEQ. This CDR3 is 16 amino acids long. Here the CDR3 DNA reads TGTGCCAGCAGCCAAGAGTCCAGGGGACCTAACTATGGCTACACCTTC. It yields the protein CASSQESRGPNYGYTF.

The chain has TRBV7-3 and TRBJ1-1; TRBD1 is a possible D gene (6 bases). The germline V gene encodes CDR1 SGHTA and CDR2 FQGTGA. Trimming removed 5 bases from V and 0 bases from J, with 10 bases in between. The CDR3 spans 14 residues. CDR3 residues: CASSLDRLNTEAFF. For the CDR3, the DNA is TGTGCCAGCAGCCTGGACAGATTGAACACTGAAGCTTTCTTT.

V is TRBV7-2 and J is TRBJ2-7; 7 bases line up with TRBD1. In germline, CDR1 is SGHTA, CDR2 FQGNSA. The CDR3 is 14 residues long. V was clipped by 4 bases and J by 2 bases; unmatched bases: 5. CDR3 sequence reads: CASSSQTGTYEQYF. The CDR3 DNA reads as TGTGCCAGCAGCTCCCAGACAGGGACCTACGAGCAGTACTTC.

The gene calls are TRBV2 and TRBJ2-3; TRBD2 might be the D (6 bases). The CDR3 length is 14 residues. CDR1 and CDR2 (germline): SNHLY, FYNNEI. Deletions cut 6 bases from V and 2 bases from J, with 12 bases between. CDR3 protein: CASRGGVSTDTQYF. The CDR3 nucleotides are TGTGCCAGCAGGGGGGGAGTTTCCACAGATACGCAGTATTTT.

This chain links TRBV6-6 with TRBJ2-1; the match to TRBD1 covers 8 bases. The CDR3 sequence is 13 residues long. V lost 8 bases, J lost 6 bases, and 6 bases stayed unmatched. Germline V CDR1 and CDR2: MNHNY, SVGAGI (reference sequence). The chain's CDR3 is CASGETGGNEQFF. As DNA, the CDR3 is TGTGCCAGCGGAGAAACAGGGGGCAATGAGCAGTTCTTC.

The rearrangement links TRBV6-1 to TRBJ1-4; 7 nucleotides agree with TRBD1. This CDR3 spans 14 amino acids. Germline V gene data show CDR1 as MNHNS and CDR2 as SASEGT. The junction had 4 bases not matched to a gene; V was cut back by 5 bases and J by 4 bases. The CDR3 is CASSLTGLNEKLFF. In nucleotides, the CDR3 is TGTGCCAGCAGTCTGACAGGGCTTAATGAAAAACTGTTTTTT.

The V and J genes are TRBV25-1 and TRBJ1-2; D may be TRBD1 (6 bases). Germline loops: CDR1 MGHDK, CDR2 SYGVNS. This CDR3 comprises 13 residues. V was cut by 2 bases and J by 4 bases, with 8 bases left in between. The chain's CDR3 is CASSEGGSYGYTF. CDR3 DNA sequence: TGTGCCAGCAGTGAAGGGGGCTCCTATGGCTACACCTTC.

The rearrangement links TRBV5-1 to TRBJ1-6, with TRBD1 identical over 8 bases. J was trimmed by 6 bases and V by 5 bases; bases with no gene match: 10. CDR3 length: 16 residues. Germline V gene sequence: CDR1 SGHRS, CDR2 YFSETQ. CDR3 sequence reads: CASSHTGGMGNSPLHF. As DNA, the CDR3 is TGCGCCAGCAGTCATACAGGGGGTATGGGTAATTCACCCCTCCACTTT.